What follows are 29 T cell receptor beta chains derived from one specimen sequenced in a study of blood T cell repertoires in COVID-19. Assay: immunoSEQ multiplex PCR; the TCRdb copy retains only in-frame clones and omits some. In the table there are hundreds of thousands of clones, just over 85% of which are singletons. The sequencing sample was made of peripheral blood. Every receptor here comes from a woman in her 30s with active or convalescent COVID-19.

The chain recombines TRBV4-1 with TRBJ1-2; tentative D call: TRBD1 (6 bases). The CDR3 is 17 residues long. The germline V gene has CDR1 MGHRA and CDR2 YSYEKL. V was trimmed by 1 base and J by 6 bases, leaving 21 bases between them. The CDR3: CASSQGVDRPVYDGYTF. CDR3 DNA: TGCGCCAGCAGCCAAGGCGTCGACAGGCCGGTATATGATGGCTACACCTTC.

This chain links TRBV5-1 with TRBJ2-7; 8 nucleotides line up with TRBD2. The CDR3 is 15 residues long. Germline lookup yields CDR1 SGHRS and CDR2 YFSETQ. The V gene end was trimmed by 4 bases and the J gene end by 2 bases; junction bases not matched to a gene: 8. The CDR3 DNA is TGCGCCAGCAGCCTGCCTAGCGGGTCCACCTACGAGCAGTACTTC. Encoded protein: CASSLPSGSTYEQYF.

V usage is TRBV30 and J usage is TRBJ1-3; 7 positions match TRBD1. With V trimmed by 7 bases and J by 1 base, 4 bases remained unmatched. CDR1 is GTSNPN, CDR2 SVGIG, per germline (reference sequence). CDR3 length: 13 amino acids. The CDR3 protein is CASLQGSGNTIYF. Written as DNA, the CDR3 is TGTGCCTCATTACAGGGGTCTGGAAACACCATATATTTT.

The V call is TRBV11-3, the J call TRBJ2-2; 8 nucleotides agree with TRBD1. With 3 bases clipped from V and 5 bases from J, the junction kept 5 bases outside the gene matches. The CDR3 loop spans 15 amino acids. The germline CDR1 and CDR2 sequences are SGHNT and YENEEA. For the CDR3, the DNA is TGTGCCAGCAGCTTCCGGACAGGGAGTACCGGGGAGCTGTTTTTT. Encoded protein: CASSFRTGSTGELFF.

CDR3 sequence: CASSFRRERETQYF. The CDR3 DNA sequence: TGTGCCAGCAGTTTTCGGCGGGAGCGCGAGACCCAGTACTTC. This chain connects TRBV6-5 to TRBJ2-5, with 7 bases matching TRBD2. CDR1 and CDR2 from the germline V gene are MNHEY and SVGAGI. The V and J ends lost 4 bases and 5 bases, in that order; junction bases with no gene match: 7. This CDR3 spans 14 amino acids.

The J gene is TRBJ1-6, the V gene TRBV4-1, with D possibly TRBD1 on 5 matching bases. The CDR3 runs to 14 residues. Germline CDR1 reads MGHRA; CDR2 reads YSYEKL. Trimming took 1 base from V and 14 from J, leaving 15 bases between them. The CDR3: CASSQAAGPQTLHF. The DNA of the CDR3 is TGCGCCAGCAGCCAAGCTGCGGGGCCCCAAACCCTCCACTTT.

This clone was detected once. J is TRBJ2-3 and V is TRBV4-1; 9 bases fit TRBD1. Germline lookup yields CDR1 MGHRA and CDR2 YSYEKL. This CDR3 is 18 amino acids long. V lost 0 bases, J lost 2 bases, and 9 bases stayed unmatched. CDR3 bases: TGCGCCAGCAGCCAAGATCGCGCGGGACAGGGAATCACAGATACGCAGTATTTT. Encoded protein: CASSQDRAGQGITDTQYF.

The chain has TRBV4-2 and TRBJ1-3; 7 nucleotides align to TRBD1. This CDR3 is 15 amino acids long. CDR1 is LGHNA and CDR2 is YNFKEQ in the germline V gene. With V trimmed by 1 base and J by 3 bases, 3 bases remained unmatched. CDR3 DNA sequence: TGTGCCAGCAGCCAAGGGAGGGACAGTGGAAACACCATATATTTT. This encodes CASSQGRDSGNTIYF.

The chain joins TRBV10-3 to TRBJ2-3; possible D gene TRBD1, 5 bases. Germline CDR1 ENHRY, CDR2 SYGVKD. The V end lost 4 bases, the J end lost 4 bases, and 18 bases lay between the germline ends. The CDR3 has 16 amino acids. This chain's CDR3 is CAISGDWQGTADTQYF. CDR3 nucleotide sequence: TGTGCCATCAGTGGAGATTGGCAGGGTACTGCAGATACGCAGTATTTT.

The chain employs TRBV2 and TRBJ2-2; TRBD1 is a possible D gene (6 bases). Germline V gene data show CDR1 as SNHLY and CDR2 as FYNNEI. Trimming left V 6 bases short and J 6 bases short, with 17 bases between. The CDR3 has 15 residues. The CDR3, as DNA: TGTGCCAGCAGGTTAGGGACAACAAGGGCCGGGGAGCTGTTTTTT. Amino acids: CASRLGTTRAGELFF.

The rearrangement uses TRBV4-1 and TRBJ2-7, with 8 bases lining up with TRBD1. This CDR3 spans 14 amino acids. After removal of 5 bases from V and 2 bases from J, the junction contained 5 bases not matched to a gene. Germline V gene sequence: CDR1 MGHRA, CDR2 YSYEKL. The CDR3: CASSENRGTYEQYF. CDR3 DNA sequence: TGCGCCAGCAGCGAAAACAGGGGGACCTACGAGCAGTACTTC.

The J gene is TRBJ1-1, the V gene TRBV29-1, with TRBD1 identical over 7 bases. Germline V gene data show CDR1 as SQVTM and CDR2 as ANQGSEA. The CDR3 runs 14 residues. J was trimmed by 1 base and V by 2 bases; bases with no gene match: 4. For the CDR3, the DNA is TGCAGCGTTGAAAACAGGGGCTCGAACACTGAAGCTTTCTTT. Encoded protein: CSVENRGSNTEAFF.

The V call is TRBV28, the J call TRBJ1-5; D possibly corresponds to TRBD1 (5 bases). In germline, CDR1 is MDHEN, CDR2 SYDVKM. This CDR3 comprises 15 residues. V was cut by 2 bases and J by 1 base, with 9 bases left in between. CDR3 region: CASSLGRGSNQPQHF. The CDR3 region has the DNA TGTGCCAGCAGTTTAGGGCGGGGGAGCAATCAGCCCCAGCATTTT.

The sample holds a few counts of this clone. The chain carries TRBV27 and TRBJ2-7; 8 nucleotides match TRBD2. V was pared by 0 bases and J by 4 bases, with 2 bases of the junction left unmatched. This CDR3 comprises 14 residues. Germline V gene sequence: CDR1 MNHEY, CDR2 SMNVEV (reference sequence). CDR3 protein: CASSLSLAGYEQYF. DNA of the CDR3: TGTGCCAGCAGTTTATCCCTAGCGGGTTACGAGCAGTACTTC.

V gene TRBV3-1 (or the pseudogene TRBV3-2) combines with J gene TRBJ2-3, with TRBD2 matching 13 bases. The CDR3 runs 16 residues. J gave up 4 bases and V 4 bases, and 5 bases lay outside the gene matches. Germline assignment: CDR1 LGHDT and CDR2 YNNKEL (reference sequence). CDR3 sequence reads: CASSPGTSGTADTQYF. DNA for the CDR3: TGTGCCAGCAGCCCGGGGACTAGCGGGACCGCAGATACGCAGTATTTT.

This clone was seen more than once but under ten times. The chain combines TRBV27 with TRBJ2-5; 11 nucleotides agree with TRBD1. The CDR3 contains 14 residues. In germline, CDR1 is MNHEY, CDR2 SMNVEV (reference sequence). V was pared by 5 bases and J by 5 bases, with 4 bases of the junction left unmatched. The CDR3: CASSLGTGGETQYF. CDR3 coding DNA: TGTGCCAGCAGTCTCGGGACAGGGGGGGAGACCCAGTACTTC.

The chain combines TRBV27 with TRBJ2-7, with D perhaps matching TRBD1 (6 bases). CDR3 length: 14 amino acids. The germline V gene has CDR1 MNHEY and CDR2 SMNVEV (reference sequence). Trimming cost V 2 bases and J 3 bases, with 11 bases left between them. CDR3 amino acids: CASSLPGQDYEQYF. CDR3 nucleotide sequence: TGTGCCAGCAGTTTACCGGGACAAGACTACGAGCAGTACTTC.

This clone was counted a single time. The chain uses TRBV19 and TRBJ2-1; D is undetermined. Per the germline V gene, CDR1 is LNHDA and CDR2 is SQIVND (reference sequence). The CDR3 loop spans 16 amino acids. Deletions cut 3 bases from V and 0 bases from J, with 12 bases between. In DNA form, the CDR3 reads TGTGCCAGTAGTATCAAGGTGGCGGACTCCTACAATGAGCAGTTCTTC. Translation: CASSIKVADSYNEQFF.

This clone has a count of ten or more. The CDR3 DNA follows: TGTGCCAGCAGTTTCCCAGGATCCTACGAGCAGTACTTC. Translated: CASSFPGSYEQYF. The rearrangement uses TRBV27 and TRBJ2-7; no clear D gene. This CDR3 comprises 13 residues. CDR1 and CDR2 from the germline V gene are MNHEY and SMNVEV (reference sequence). V was clipped by 3 bases and J by 1 base, with 7 bases between them.

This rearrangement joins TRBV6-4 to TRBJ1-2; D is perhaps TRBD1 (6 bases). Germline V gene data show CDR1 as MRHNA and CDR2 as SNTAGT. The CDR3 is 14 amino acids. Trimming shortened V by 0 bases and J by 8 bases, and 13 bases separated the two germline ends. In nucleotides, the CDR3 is TGTGCCAGCAGTGACTCGACAGGAGCAGACGGCTACACCTTC. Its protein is CASSDSTGADGYTF.

This CDR3 reads CATLAGEAFF. Written as DNA, the CDR3 is TGTGCCACCCTTGCGGGTGAAGCTTTCTTT. The rearrangement uses TRBV6-5 and TRBJ1-1; unclear D gene. There are 10 residues in the CDR3. Deletions cut 10 bases from V and 7 bases from J, with 10 bases between. Per the germline V gene, CDR1 is MNHEY and CDR2 is SVGAGI.

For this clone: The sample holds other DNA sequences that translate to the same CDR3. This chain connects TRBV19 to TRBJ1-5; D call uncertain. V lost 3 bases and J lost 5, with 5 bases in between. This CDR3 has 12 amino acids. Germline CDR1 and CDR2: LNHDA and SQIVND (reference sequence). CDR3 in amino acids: CASSISDQPQHF. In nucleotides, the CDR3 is TGTGCCAGTAGTATCTCGGATCAGCCCCAGCATTTT.

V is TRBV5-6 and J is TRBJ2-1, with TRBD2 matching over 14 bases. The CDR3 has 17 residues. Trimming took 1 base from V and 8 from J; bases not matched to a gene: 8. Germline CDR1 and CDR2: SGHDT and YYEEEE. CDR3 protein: CASSLPGLAGGDDEQFF. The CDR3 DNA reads TGTGCCAGCAGCTTGCCCGGACTAGCGGGGGGTGACGATGAGCAGTTCTTC.

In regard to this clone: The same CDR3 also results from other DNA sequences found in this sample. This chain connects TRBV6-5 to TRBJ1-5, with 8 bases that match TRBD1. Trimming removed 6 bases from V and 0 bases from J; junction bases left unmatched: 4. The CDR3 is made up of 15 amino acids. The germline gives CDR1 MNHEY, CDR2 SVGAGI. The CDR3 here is CASSGQGYSNQPQHF. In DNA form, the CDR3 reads TGTGCCAGCAGCGGACAGGGCTATAGCAATCAGCCCCAGCATTTT.

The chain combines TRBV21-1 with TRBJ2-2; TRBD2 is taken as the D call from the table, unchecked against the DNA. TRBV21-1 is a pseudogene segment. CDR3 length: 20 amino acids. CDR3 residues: CASSAIIRPDAGASGGELFF. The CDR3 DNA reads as TGTGCCAGCAGCGCTATTATTCGGCCGGATGCGGGAGCTTCTGGCGGGGAGCTGTTTTTT.

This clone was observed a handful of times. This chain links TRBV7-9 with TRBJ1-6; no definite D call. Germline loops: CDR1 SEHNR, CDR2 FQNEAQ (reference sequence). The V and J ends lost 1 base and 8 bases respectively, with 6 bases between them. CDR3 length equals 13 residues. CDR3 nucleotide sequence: TGTGCCAGCAGCTTAGATTCAGATTCACCCCTCCACTTT. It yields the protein CASSLDSDSPLHF.

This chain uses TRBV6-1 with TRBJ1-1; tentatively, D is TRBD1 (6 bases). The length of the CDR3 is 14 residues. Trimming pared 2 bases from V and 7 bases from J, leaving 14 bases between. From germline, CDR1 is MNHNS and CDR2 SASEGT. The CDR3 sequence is CASSERARGGEAFF. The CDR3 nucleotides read TGTGCCAGCAGTGAAAGGGCCCGAGGGGGTGAAGCTTTCTTT.

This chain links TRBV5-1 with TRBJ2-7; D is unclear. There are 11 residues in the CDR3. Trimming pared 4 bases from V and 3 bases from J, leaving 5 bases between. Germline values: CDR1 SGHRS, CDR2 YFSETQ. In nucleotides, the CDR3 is TGCGCCAGCAGCGGAGACTACGAGCAGTACTTC. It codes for CASSGDYEQYF.

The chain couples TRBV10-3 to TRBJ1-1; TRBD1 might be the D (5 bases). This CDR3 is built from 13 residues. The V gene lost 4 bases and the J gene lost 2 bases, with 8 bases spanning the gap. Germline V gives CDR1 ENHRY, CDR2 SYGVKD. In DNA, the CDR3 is TGTGCCATCAGTGCACAGGTTAACACTGAAGCTTTCTTT. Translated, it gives CAISAQVNTEAFF.